Each of the 11 T cell receptor beta chains below was sequenced from the same sample in a study of radiotherapy plus CTLA-4 blockade in lung cancer. Sequencing was performed with immunoSEQ multiplex PCR; in TCRdb, only in-frame clones are kept and a portion is missing. The sample lists some 110,000 clones; about four fifths were seen once. Sample: peripheral blood, taken from a patient treated with radiotherapy plus ipilimumab. Every receptor here comes from a human donor with non-small cell lung cancer who had a partial response to radiotherapy plus ipilimumab.

The rearrangement links TRBV5-1 to TRBJ1-2, with 8 bases lining up with TRBD1. The CDR3 length is 15 residues. CDR1 and CDR2 from the germline V gene are SGHRS and YFSETQ. V shed 2 bases and J 4 bases; nucleotides not matched to a gene: 7. In DNA form, the CDR3 reads TGCGCCAGCAGCTTTAGTCAGGGGGCTTCCTATGGCTACACCTTC. Its protein is CASSFSQGASYGYTF.

The V gene is TRBV18, the J gene TRBJ2-7; 8 positions match TRBD2. The CDR3 has 14 amino acids. Trimming took 6 bases from V and 3 from J; bases not matched to a gene: 7. Germline loops: CDR1 KGHSH, CDR2 LQKENI. The CDR3 sequence is CASSPQRENYEQYV. Written as DNA, the CDR3 is TGTGCCAGCTCCCCCCAGCGGGAGAACTACGAGCAGTACGTC.

The V and J genes are TRBV29-1 and TRBJ1-6; 9 positions match TRBD1. Losses at the gene ends were 6 bases for V and 4 bases for J; bases not matched to a gene: 4. CDR3 length equals 14 residues. The germline gives CDR1 SQVTM, CDR2 ANQGSEA. CDR3 DNA sequence: TGCAGCGTCGGGACAGGGATTTATAATTCACCCCTCCACTTT. Residues: CSVGTGIYNSPLHF.

This chain uses TRBV6-1 with TRBJ1-5, with a tentative D call TRBD1 (5 bases). The germline gives CDR1 MNHNS, CDR2 SASEGT. V lost 5 bases, J lost 4 bases, and 9 bases lay in between. The CDR3 extends over 13 amino acids. The CDR3: CASSWGLNQPQHF. In DNA, the CDR3 is TGTGCCAGCAGTTGGGGACTTAATCAGCCCCAGCATTTT.

The CDR3 sequence: CASSQGAVGSGNTIYF. CDR3 nucleotide sequence: TGTGCCAGCAGCCAGGGGGCGGTGGGCTCTGGAAACACCATATATTTT. The chain combines TRBV7-6 with TRBJ1-3; 8 positions agree with TRBD1. The CDR3 is made up of 16 amino acids. V shed 5 bases and J 0 bases; nucleotides not matched to a gene: 6. Germline lookup yields CDR1 SGHVS and CDR2 FNYEAQ.

The rearrangement links TRBV27 to TRBJ2-5, with D perhaps matching TRBD1 (6 bases). Germline CDR1 MNHEY, CDR2 SMNVEV (reference sequence). This CDR3 spans 20 amino acids. Trimming pared 4 bases from V and 2 bases from J, leaving 29 bases between. In nucleotides, the CDR3 is TGTGCCAGCAGTTCGTTCCCCCAGACAGGACCCAGGGTTCATCAAGAGACCCAGTACTTC. Residues: CASSSFPQTGPRVHQETQYF.

J is TRBJ2-6 and V is TRBV18; 12 bases are a match to TRBD1. The trim removed 2 bases at V and 2 bases at J, leaving 1 base unmatched. Germline V gene sequence: CDR1 KGHSH, CDR2 LQKENI. The length of the CDR3 is 17 residues. CDR3 bases: TGTGCCAGCTCACCAGGGACAGGGGGCCCTGGGGCCAACGTCCTGACTTTC. Encoded protein: CASSPGTGGPGANVLTF.

The rearrangement uses TRBV30 and TRBJ1-4; D is perhaps TRBD1 (5 bases). CDR1 and CDR2 (germline): GTSNPN, SVGIG (reference sequence). The CDR3 contains 11 residues. The V end was cut by 2 bases, the J end by 10 bases, with 8 bases between. This CDR3 is CAWSIGGKLFF. Here the CDR3 DNA reads TGTGCCTGGAGTATCGGGGGAAAACTGTTTTTT.

J is TRBJ2-1 and V is TRBV29-1; a weak D match, TRBD1 (5 bases). V was shortened by 6 bases and J by 6 bases, with 12 bases between the two germline ends. The CDR3 length is 12 residues. Germline CDR1 SQVTM, CDR2 ANQGSEA. The CDR3, as DNA: TGCAGCGTCGGCGCAGGGCGCAATGAGCAGTTCTTC. Its protein is CSVGAGRNEQFF.

The CDR3: CASSQEASANSPLHF. CDR3 coding DNA: TGTGCCAGCAGCCAAGAGGCCAGCGCCAATTCACCCCTCCACTTT. The chain employs TRBV4-2 and TRBJ1-6; D unresolved. CDR1 is LGHNA and CDR2 is YNFKEQ in the germline V gene. The CDR3 is 15 residues long. V was shortened by 0 bases and J by 7 bases, with 10 bases between the two germline ends.

The chain has TRBV19 and TRBJ1-2; 10 bases match TRBD1. Per the germline V gene, CDR1 is LNHDA and CDR2 is SQIVND (reference sequence). V lost 6 bases and J lost 6; bases outside the gene matches: 10. This CDR3 is built from 15 residues. The CDR3 bases are TGTGCCAGTAGCACATCGGACAGGGGGGGGAATGGCTACACCTTC. Translated: CASSTSDRGGNGYTF.